Listed below are T cell receptor beta chains from one sample, sequenced in a study of cytomegalovirus exposure and HLA in healthy donors. Profiling relied on immunoSEQ multiplex PCR, and the TCRdb table lists in-frame clones only, not all of them. The sample has approximately 82,000 clones. Sequenced sample: PBMCs. Source of these receptors: a woman aged 55-70 years in good health and CMV-seronegative. Both conserved end residues are part of each CDR3. D genes are given only for firm matches.

TRBD1	TRBJ1-2	TRBV15	TGTGCCACCAGCGCTAGACAGGGAACCTATGGCTACACCTTC	CATSARQGTYGYTF
-	TRBJ1-1	TRBV5-8	TGTGCCAGCAGCTTGCACGTCGGGAGCACTGAAGCTTTCTTT	CASSLHVGSTEAFF
-	TRBJ1-2	TRBV13	TGTGCCAGCAGCCAGGACCGAGGAGGCTATGGCTACACCTTC	CASSQDRGGYGYTF
-	TRBJ1-1	TRBV4-1	TGCGCCAGCAGCCAAGTGGGCCAGGGTGTCACTGAAGCTTTCTTT	CASSQVGQGVTEAFF
-	TRBJ2-1	TRBV7-9	TGTGCCAGCAGCTTATTAGGGAGATACAATGAGCAGTTCTTC	CASSLLGRYNEQFF
-	TRBJ2-7	TRBV2	TGTGCCAGCGAACCTTTCGGGAGTAACGAGCAGTACTTC	CASEPFGSNEQYF
-	TRBJ2-7	TRBV7-2	TGTGCCAGCAGCCCGGCGGCGAACGAGCAGTACTTC	CASSPAANEQYF
TRBD1	TRBJ2-2	TRBV6-1	TGTGCCAGCAGTGCACTGATTACAGGGGGCGCTTGGGCCGGGGAGCTGTTTTTT	CASSALITGGAWAGELFF
TRBD1	TRBJ2-2	TRBV29-1	TGCAGCTTCACTGCTGACAGGGCGGACACCGGGGAGCTGTTTTTT	CSFTADRADTGELFF
-	TRBJ1-5	TRBV6-5	TGTGCCAGCAGTTACTCGAGCTGGGGGCGAGGGGCCCAGCATTTT	CASSYSSWGRGAQHF
TRBD1	TRBJ2-1	TRBV27	TGTGCCAGCAGTCGTCCCAGGACAGGGATCAATGAGCAGTTCTTC	CASSRPRTGINEQFF
-	TRBJ1-1	TRBV28	TGTGCCAGCAGCCGAGCGACGGTGAACACTGAAGCTTTCTTT	CASSRATVNTEAFF
-	TRBJ2-5	TRBV6-1	TGTGCCAGCAGTGAACAGGGGGGTCGTCGAGAGACCCAGTACTTC	CASSEQGGRRETQYF
-	TRBJ2-5	TRBV5-1	TGCGCCAGCAGCTTGGTGCCAGACCAAGAGACCCAGTACTTC	CASSLVPDQETQYF
TRBD2	TRBJ2-7	TRBV2	TGTGCCAAATCGGGACTAGCGGTCTACGAGCAGTACTTC	CAKSGLAVYEQYF
-	TRBJ2-5	TRBV19	TGTGCCAGTAGTATAGGCCTAGCTCCAGGACGGCCCCAGTACTTC	CASSIGLAPGRPQYF
TRBD1	TRBJ2-7	TRBV27	TGTGCCAGCAGGCCCGGGACAGGGTCGGTTGGGCCCTACGAGCAGTACTTC	CASRPGTGSVGPYEQYF
-	TRBJ2-3	TRBV5-1	TGCGCCAGCAGCTTGGCCCCTCGGGGCACAGATACGCAGTATTTT	CASSLAPRGTDTQYF
TRBD1	TRBJ2-3	TRBV7-9	TGTGCCAGCAGCCCAACCGGGACAGAAACAGATACGCAGTATTTT	CASSPTGTETDTQYF
TRBD1	TRBJ2-7	TRBV5-3	TGTGCCAGAAGCGTGGGACAGGATCACGAGCAGTACTTC	CARSVGQDHEQYF
-	TRBJ2-1	TRBV2	TGTGCCAGCAGGAAAACTAGAACGAGCTCCTACAATGAGCAGTTCTTC	CASRKTRTSSYNEQFF
-	TRBJ1-1	TRBV18	TGTGCCAGCTCACCAAAGGGGCCGCACACTGAAGCTTTCTTT	CASSPKGPHTEAFF
TRBD1	TRBJ2-2	TRBV30	TGTGCCTGGAGATCCGGGACAGGGAGGACCGGGGAGCTGTTTTTT	CAWRSGTGRTGELFF
TRBD2	TRBJ2-7	TRBV5-5	TGTGCCAGCAGCTTTGCACGACTAGCGTCCGAGCAGTACTTC	CASSFARLASEQYF
-	TRBJ1-3	TRBV28	TGTGCCAGCAGTTTCTTACAGGGCCTCTCTGGAAACACCATATATTTT	CASSFLQGLSGNTIYF
TRBD1	TRBJ2-7	TRBV9	TGTGCCAGCAGCGTAACCGGGACAGGGATTTACGAGCAGTACTTC	CASSVTGTGIYEQYF
-	TRBJ2-1	TRBV28	TGTGCCAGCAGCCTTACCCTAGGGACAACGAGCTCCTACAATGAGCAGTTCTTC	CASSLTLGTTSSYNEQFF
-	TRBJ1-2	TRBV14	TGTGCCAGCAGCCAATCGGGACTTCTAAACTATGGCTACACCTTC	CASSQSGLLNYGYTF
TRBD1	TRBJ2-2	TRBV27	TGTGCCAGCAGTCACAGGGGCCCCCTCACCGGGGAGCTGTTTTTT	CASSHRGPLTGELFF
-	TRBJ2-7	TRBV27	TGTGCCAGCAGCCCAGCGGGTCCCTACTACGAGCAGTACTTC	CASSPAGPYYEQYF
TRBD2	TRBJ2-3	TRBV7-2	TGTGCCAGCAGCTTAGCTCCAGCGGGAGTCAGGCCAGATACGCAGTATTTT	CASSLAPAGVRPDTQYF
TRBD2	TRBJ2-2	TRBV7-8	TGTGCCAGCAGCTTAGCGGGGCTAGCGGGAGACGGGGAGCTGTTTTTT	CASSLAGLAGDGELFF
-	TRBJ2-7	TRBV6-1	TGTGCCAGCAGTGAAGCCTCGACAGGTTACTTCTCCTACGAGCAGTACTTC	CASSEASTGYFSYEQYF
TRBD1	TRBJ2-7	TRBV11-2	TGTGCCAGCAGCTTAGCGACTAGTGGGACAGGGGAGCAGTACTTC	CASSLATSGTGEQYF
-	TRBJ1-2	TRBV5-1	TGCGCCAGCAACGGGGGGGCGGGTGGCTACACCTTC	CASNGGAGGYTF